The sequence of this T cell receptor beta chain was determined in a study of T cell repertoires in cytomegalovirus infection. Study-level background: Indications of both CMV infection and matching HLA type were provided by public TCR beta signatures. Whole-study results and caveats: HLA-C-restricted CMV-specific TCR beta clonotypes prevailed in the ex vivo response.

Germline V gene sequence: CDR1 SGHVS, CDR2 FNYEAQ. CDR3 length: 11 amino acids. J lost 7 bases, V lost 8 bases, and 3 bases had no gene match. TCRdb independently ran MiXCR on the reads; one entry per CDR3 protein. This sample carries about 920,000 distinct CDR3 sequences, approximately 33% of them seen once, and the ten largest clones take around an eighth. As regards this clonotype: Its antigen remains unidentified.

V and J are TRBV7-6 and TRBJ2-7; 9 nucleotides align to TRBD2. This sequence originates from a human donor in good health (CMV status not recorded). Some clones in this sample may be carry-over from other donors' samples. The sequenced sample was cultured CD8+ T cells from PBMCs, obtained from culture after CMV antigen stimulation. CDR3 region: CASAGGVEQYF. Here the CDR3 DNA reads TGTGCCAGCGCGGGGGGGGTTGAGCAGTACTTC.